This TCR beta chain was captured in a study of graft-versus-host responses after intestinal transplantation. Whole-study context: Anti-thymocyte globulin induction preceded about 3 years of tacrolimus and steroid maintenance in all recipients. Whole-study results and caveats: Recipient marrow held GvH clones, some first seen in ileum or blood.

The assay was immunoSEQ multiplex PCR, and TCRdb's table has in-frame clones only and misses some. The sample shows around 19,000 clones, about 45% of them seen only once. Responder cells labeled with CFSE (around 200,000) were co-plated with irradiated stimulator cells labeled with violet dye (around 200,000). The responders that had proliferated, CFSE-low CD3+CD4+ and CD3+CD8+ cells, were sorted after the reaction. The CDR3 spans 15 residues. CDR1 and CDR2 (germline): SGHRS, YFSETQ. With V trimmed by 4 bases and J by 2 bases, 7 bases remained unmatched. The sequence derives from a human patient who received an intestinal transplant. The chain combines TRBV5-1 with TRBJ2-7; 9 nucleotides agree with TRBD1. Here the sequenced sample was alloreactive CD4+ T cells from a mixed lymphocyte reaction culture, taken before intestinal transplant. The subset denotes: CFSE-low proliferating T cells sorted from approximately 6-day pre-transplant mixed lymphocyte reaction (GvH or HvG direction). The CDR3 sequence: CASSPWTGAPYEQYF. Written as DNA, the CDR3 is TGCGCCAGCAGCCCCTGGACAGGGGCCCCCTACGAGCAGTACTTC.